This TCR beta chain was profiled in a study of human T cells and chemical hapten exposure. Turning to the study itself: Sensitization was performed using 2% DPC on a roughly 2 cm by roughly 2 cm upper inner arm skin site. Read at 6 days, the patch tests placed 0.01% DPC on the upper back.

Each CDR3 protein is one row after TCRdb ran MiXCR on the RACE reads. The sample consists of some 98,000 distinct CDR3 sequences, approximately 11% of them appearing once. The CDR3 extends over 14 amino acids. Germline CDR1 reads SGHRS; CDR2 reads YFSETQ. The V gene lost 0 bases and the J gene lost 2 bases, with 7 bases spanning the gap. Time point of the sample: pre-sensitization, week 0. Documented treatment: therapeutic diphenylcyclopropenone sensitization with weekly scalp DPC. At least ten counts were recorded for this clonotype. The chain joins TRBV5-1 to TRBJ2-3; no definite D call. The specimen comprised whole blood, sampled in connection with sensitization to the hapten diphenylcyclopropenone (DPC). This clonotype originated in a woman between 55 and 75 years old with alopecia areata. Some clones in this sample may be carry-over from other donors' samples. CDR3 nucleotide sequence: TGCGCCAGCAGCTTGGCCGAGGCCACAGATACGCAGTATTTT. As protein: CASSLAEATDTQYF.